This T cell receptor beta chain appears in the sequencing data of a study of beta chain features in type 1 diabetes. Looking at the study overall: Healthy donors resembled patients in age, gender and cell yields. Study-wide findings and caveats: In the patient group, naive, central memory and Treg TCRB repertoires seemed more alike than in the healthy donor group. It was possible that PCR favored shorter templates, equally so in patients and controls.

The CDR3 spans 11 residues. V lost 6 bases, J lost 8 bases, and 13 bases lay in between. Germline V lookup: CDR1 SQVTM, CDR2 ANQGSEA. A word on this clone: Its cognate antigen is unknown.

Of the isolated RNA, all was reverse transcribed, and so the sequenced material was expressed TCRB transcripts. TCRdb's table, derived via immunoSEQ multiplex PCR, lists solely in-frame clones and lacks some. Among over 350,000 clones, approximately 15% were seen once, and the ten largest hold more than 0.015%. Source material: naive CD4+ T cells from blood. This sequence joins TRBV29-1 and TRBJ1-2; the D gene is possibly TRBD1 (6 bases). The clonotype originates from a woman younger than 35 in good health. CDR3 DNA sequence: TGCAGCGTCGACAGGCAAAGGGGCTACACCTTC. As protein: CSVDRQRGYTF. Combining the CDR3 with reference TRBV29-1 and TRBJ1-2 gives the whole variable domain SAVISQKPSRDICQRGTSLTIQCQVDSQVTMMFWYRQQPGQSLTLIATANQGSEATYESGFVIDKFPISRPNLTFSTLTVSNMSPEDSSIYLCSVDRQRGYTFGSGTRLTVV.